A single T cell receptor (beta chain) is shown here with its context. The antigen is undetermined. Assay: immunoSEQ multiplex PCR; the TCRdb copy retains only in-frame clones and omits some. The repertoire consists of roughly 31,000 clones, with about 89% occurring once and the leading ten covering approximately 10%. The entry originates in a study of T cells in localized non-small cell lung cancer. Findings and caveats of the study: Uninvolved adjacent lung had higher T cell clonality than tumor and all other tissues. Multi-region tumor sequencing was not done, so intratumor heterogeneity could not be excluded. Overall survival was longer when the density of T cells in the blood was higher.

This CDR3 comprises 14 residues. J was trimmed by 5 bases and V by 3 bases; bases with no gene match: 2. Germline CDR1 reads MDHEN; CDR2 reads SYDVKM. The material was peripheral blood, obtained before any cancer treatment. This chain uses TRBV28 with TRBJ2-1; 9 positions agree with TRBD1. The clonotype comes from a woman aged 40 to 75 with stage I lung adenocarcinoma. The DNA for the CDR3 is TGTGCCAGCAGTTTGGGACAGGGACACAATGAGCAGTTCTTC. Translation: CASSLGQGHNEQFF.